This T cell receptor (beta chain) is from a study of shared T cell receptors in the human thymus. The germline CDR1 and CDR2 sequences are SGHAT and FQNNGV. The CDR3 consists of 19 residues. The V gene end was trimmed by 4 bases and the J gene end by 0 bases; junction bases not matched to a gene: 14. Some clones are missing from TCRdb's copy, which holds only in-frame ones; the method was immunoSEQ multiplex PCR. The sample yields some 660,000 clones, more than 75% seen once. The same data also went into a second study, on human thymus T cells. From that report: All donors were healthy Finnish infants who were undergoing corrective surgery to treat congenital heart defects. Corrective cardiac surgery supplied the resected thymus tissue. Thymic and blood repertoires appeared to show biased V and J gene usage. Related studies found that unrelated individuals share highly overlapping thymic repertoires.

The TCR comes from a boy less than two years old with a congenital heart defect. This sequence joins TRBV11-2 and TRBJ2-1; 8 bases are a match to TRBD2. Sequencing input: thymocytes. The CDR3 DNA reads TGTGCCAGCAGCTCCCCTGTAACTAGCGGACCATTCTCCTACAATGAGCAGTTCTTC. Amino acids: CASSSPVTSGPFSYNEQFF. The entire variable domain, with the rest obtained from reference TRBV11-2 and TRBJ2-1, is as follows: EAGVAQSPRYKIIEKRQSVAFWCNPISGHATLYWYQQILGQGPKLLIQFQNNGVVDDSQLPKDRFSAERLKGVDSTLKIQPAKLEDSAVYLCASSSPVTSGPFSYNEQFFGPGTRLTVL.